This T cell receptor beta chain appears in the sequencing data of a study of long-term antiretroviral therapy in people with HIV. Whole-study results and caveats: In samples taken after ART, diversity increased but remained below transplant donor control levels.

Treatment for every participant with HIV took place in the United States. Germline V gene sequence: CDR1 MNHNS, CDR2 SASEGT. V dropped 3 bases and J dropped 4 bases, with 13 bases sitting between them. This CDR3 has 15 residues. Assay version v3.0 of immunoSEQ was used, and it was run at survey level. What sequencing targeted per sample was about 35,000-55,000 T-cell genomes. Using immunoSEQ multiplex PCR, the repertoire was profiled, and TCRdb retains in-frame clones only, with some absent. The table includes fewer than 15,000 clones, around 77% detected once. There are a few counts of this clone. Its antigen is not identified.

The sample was unsorted PBMCs, taken 1.3 years after starting antiretroviral therapy. The origin of this receptor is a young woman with HIV. J is TRBJ1-3 and V is TRBV6-1, with a weak D call TRBD1 (6 bases). CDR3 DNA sequence: TGTGCCAGCAGTGAGCAGACAGGCCGAGGAAACACCATATATTTT. Amino acids: CASSEQTGRGNTIYF.